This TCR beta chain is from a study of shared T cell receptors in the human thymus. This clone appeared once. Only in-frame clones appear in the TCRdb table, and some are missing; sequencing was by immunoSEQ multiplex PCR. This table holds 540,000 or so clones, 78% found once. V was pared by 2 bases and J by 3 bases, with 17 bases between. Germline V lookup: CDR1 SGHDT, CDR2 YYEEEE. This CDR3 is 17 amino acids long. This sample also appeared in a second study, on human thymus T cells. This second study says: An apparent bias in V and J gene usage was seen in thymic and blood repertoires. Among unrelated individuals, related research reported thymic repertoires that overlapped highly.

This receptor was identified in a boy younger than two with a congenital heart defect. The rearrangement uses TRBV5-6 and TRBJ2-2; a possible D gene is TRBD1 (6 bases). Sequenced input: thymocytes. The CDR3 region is CASSLAQGWRYTGELFF. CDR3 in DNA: TGTGCCAGCAGCTTAGCGCAGGGGTGGAGGTACACCGGGGAGCTGTTTTTT.